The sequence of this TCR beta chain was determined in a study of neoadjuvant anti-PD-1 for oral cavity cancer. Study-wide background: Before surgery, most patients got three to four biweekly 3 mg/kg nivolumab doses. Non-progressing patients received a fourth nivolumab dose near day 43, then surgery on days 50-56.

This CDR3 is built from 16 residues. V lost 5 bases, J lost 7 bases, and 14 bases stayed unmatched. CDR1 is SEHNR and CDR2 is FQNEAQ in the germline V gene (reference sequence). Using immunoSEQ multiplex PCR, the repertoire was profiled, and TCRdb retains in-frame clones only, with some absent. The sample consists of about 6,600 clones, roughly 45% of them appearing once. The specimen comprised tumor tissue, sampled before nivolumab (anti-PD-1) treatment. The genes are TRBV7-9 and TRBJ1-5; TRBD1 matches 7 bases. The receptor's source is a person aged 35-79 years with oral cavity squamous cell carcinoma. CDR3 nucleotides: TGTGCCAGCAGCCCGTTATGGGACAGAGCGGAACAGCCCCAGCATTTT. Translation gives CASSPLWDRAEQPQHF. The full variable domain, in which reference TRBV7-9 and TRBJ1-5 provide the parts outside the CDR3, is DTGVSQNPRHKITKRGQNVTFRCDPISEHNRLYWYRQTLGQGPEFLTYFQNEAQLEKSRLLSDRFSAERPKGSFSTLEIQRTEQGDSAMYLCASSPLWDRAEQPQHFGDGTRLSIL.